This TCR beta chain was observed in a study of cytomegalovirus exposure and HLA in healthy donors. Measured with immunoSEQ multiplex PCR; TCRdb has only the in-frame clones, and not every one. The table includes about 400,000 clones, roughly 85% detected once. Germline lookup yields CDR1 MNHEY and CDR2 SMNVEV (reference sequence). CDR3 length equals 14 residues. Trimming cost V 2 bases and J 4 bases; bases outside gene matches: 2. As regards this clone: Its antigen remains unidentified.

General study results and limits: The CMV antigen specificity of a few CMV-associated chains was confirmed through in vitro analysis. Most TCRs appeared rarely, but some public TCRs recurred in many donors. The tendency of first-cohort TCR clusters to co-occur in the 120 or so validation repertoires emerged from a later analysis.

The TCR was taken from a woman aged 18 to 35 in good health and CMV-seronegative. The gene calls are TRBV27 and TRBJ2-5, with 9 bases fitting TRBD1. What was sequenced was PBMCs. The CDR3, as DNA: TGTGCCAGCAGTTTAAACAGGGGGCCAGAGACCCAGTACTTC. This encodes CASSLNRGPETQYF.